The clone carrying this T cell receptor beta chain is a singleton in its sample. This record belongs to a study of molecular identifiers for immune sequencing clone quantification. TCRdb reprocessed the PCR reads via MiXCR and lists one record per CDR3 protein. The table records roughly 50,000 distinct CDR3 sequences, about a third of them present only once. The CDR3 is 14 amino acids. After removal of 3 bases from V and 8 bases from J, the junction contained 4 bases not matched to a gene. CDR1 is LGHNA and CDR2 is YSLEER in the germline V gene. The sample comprised naive CD8+ T cells from blood, with Jurkat cell RNA spiked in. Subset described: FACS-sorted CD8+CD4-CCR7+CD45RA+ naive T cells. This clonotype was obtained from a human donor in good health. Some libraries in this study had Jurkat cell RNA spiked in. This chain connects TRBV4-3 to TRBJ2-1, with 10 nucleotides matching TRBD2. Written as DNA, the CDR3 is TGCGCCAGCAGCCAGGCTAGCGGGAGTTATGAGCAGTTCTTC. Translation: CASSQASGSYEQFF.